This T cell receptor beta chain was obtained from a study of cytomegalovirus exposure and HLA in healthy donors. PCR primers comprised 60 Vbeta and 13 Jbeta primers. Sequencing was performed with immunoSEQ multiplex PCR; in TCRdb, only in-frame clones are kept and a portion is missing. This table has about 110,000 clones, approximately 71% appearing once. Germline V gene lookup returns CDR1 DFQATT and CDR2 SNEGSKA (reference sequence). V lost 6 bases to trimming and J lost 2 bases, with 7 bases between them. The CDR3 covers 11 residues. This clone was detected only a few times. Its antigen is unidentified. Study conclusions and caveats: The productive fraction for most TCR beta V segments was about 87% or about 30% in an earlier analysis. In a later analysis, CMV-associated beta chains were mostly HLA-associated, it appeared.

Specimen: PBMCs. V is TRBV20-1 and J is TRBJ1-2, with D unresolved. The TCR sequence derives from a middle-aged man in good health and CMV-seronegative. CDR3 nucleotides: TGCAGTGCCTACGTAAACTATGGCTACACCTTC. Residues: CSAYVNYGYTF.